The present T cell receptor (beta chain) was sequenced within a study of monozygotic twins with inflammatory bowel disease (dated by TCRdb to about 2019). For context, the study as a whole: In total, some 30 monozygotic twin pairs made up the full study: 19 Danish pairs, all IBD-discordant, plus nine German pairs, of which four were IBD-concordant and five were IBD-discordant. The search for disease-associated traits relied mainly on comparing, within discordant pairs, IBD patients with their genetically identical healthy co-twins. Each individual had, on average, about 151 000 unique TCRalpha sequences and 181 000 unique TCRbeta sequences available for analysis. General conclusions and limits of the study: Compared with healthy twins, IBD patients shared fewer clonotypes with other individuals, and the difference was most pronounced in patients with signs of disease activity. A decrease in TCRbeta repertoire diversity, as measured by inverse Simpson index, was observed in IBD patients compared with their healthy co-twins. Concordant and discordant twins showed no difference in repertoire similarity, possibly because of limited statistical power. Distinction between different T cell subtypes could not be achieved in the analysis. Because patients received different immunosuppressive treatments, the repertoires may have picked up extra background noise and variability between individuals. No single strong signal or clonotype linked to IBD turned up in the results, so the idea that one exists was not supported.

CDR1 and CDR2 were assigned from the germline V gene as SGHDN and FVKESK. From cysteine to phenylalanine, the CDR3 is 16 amino acids long. No DNA is listed. The library relied on 5' RACE. Preparation of each TCR library used roughly 3,300 ng of total RNA. For each sample, cDNA was synthesized in eight separate reactions using SMARTScribe reverse transcriptase. Unique molecular identifiers containing a 6-nucleotide sample barcode were introduced through template switching during cDNA synthesis. TCRalpha and TCRbeta cDNA was amplified by two nested PCRs of around 16 and 10 cycles, with bead purification after each PCR. Before amplification, the cDNA was treated with uracil DNA-glycosylase and purified using the QIAquick PCR purification kit. The second PCR was the step at which Illumina TruSeq-compatible adapters and sample-specific barcodes were added. Library quality and concentration were assessed using TapeStation and Qubit, and roughly 5 ng of each library was pooled. Sequencing of pooled libraries was carried out on an Illumina HiSeq2500 single-index Rapid Run using 2 x 100 bp reads and custom sequencing primers. Under the source paper's analysis protocol: MiGEC version 1.2.6 was used for UMI-based consensus assembly, which corrected PCR and sequencing errors. V(D)J alignment, clonotype assembly and CDR3 extraction were performed with MiXCR version 2.1.1. To normalise gene usage, clonotype sharing and MAIT/NKT TCR abundance, the top 1000, 10 000 and 20 000 clonotypes in each sample were analysed. After downsampling to 27 000 UMIs, diversity was calculated as the inverse Simpson index using the vegan R package. Paired Mann-Whitney U tests were applied to discordant twin pairs, and Benjamini-Hochberg correction was used for multiple testing. After the reads were reprocessed by TCRdb, one entry was made per CDR3 protein sequence, with no DNA. TCRdb, not the original authors, processed these V and J calls. This sample's clone table shows approximately 160,000 distinct CDR3 sequences. In total, the top ten clones hold less than 7.5% of the sample.

Comment on this clonotype: Its antigen is not yet known.

An approximately 2.5 ml peripheral blood sample was drawn into PAXgene tubes per donor and stored at -80°C. Without any T cell sorting, total RNA was extracted from whole blood using the PAXgene blood miRNA kit on an automated QIAcube. Peripheral blood from monozygotic twin pairs concordant or discordant for inflammatory bowel disease was subjected to deep TCRalpha and TCRbeta repertoire profiling with unique molecular barcoding. For every twin pair, smoking habits were documented, and each individual was categorised as a current, former or never smoker. This TCR came from a human donor with ulcerative colitis or Crohn's disease, or a healthy co-twin of an affected twin (not recorded which). Material for sequencing was blood. The sequence links TRBV14 to TRBJ2-7; the D gene TCRdb calls, TRBD1, cannot be checked with no DNA. The CDR3 region reads CASSRFRDPGHYEQYF.